This note documents a single T cell receptor beta chain sequence. These data come from a study of blood T cell repertoires in COVID-19. Looking at the study overall: The analysed material was cDNA or gDNA that came from T cells, B-cell-depleted T cells, or PBMCs.

In the authors' workflow: Amplification of reference gene primers was used by the study to estimate nucleated cell counts. Measured with immunoSEQ multiplex PCR; TCRdb has only the in-frame clones, and not every one. V and J calls and clone size are given by that table; D and trimming were obtained from the DNA. The sample yields more than 85,000 clones, 70% to 90% seen once. Germline values: CDR1 KGHSH, CDR2 LQKENI. V shed 5 bases and J shed 8 bases, with 12 bases lying between them. CDR3 length: 13 residues. This clonotype was obtained from a man aged 50-59 years with active or convalescent COVID-19. Sequencing was carried out using peripheral blood. The gene calls are TRBV18 and TRBJ1-4, with TRBD1 as a possible D gene (6 bases). Here the CDR3 DNA reads TGTGCCAGCTCAAGGACAGAGTTGGAAAAACTGTTTTTT. Protein product: CASSRTELEKLFF.